The present entry profiles one T cell receptor beta chain with its context. This record belongs to a study of CD8 T cells in Susac syndrome. Random hexamers were used to reverse transcribe an amount of about 0.45 to 1 ug RNA. TCRdb used MiXCR to reprocess the immunoSEQ multiplex PCR reads, holding one entry per CDR3 protein. The repertoire consists of some 400,000 distinct CDR3 sequences, with around 83% occurring once and the leading ten covering about 0.1%. The CDR3 spans 15 residues. The V and J ends lost 2 bases and 3 bases respectively, with 13 bases between them. Germline V gives CDR1 ENHRY, CDR2 SYGVKD. CD8+ and CD4+ T cells from blood underwent TCR beta sequencing. The multiple sclerosis controls were treatment-naive patients with relapsing-remitting disease that was stable or active.

This clonotype was obtained from a human donor with multiple sclerosis. The sequencing input was CD8+ T cells from PBMCs. This chain connects TRBV10-3 to TRBJ1-1; tentatively, D is TRBD1 (5 bases). CDR3 protein: CAISERRGPYTEAFF. Here the CDR3 DNA reads TGTGCCATCAGTGAGCGGCGGGGACCCTACACTGAAGCTTTCTTT.